One and the same sample provided the 20 T cell receptor beta chains below, sequenced in a study of prognosis after radiotherapy for stage I lung cancer. The TCR beta CDR3 region was amplified from genomic DNA, with two rounds of multiplex PCR being used for the amplification. Specific primers for each TRBV and TRBJ gene were what first-round PCR used. From the multiplex PCR reads, TCRdb called clonotypes with MiXCR, one entry per CDR3 protein. Altogether some 60,000 distinct CDR3 sequences are present, about 26% being singletons, with the ten largest covering around 8.1%. The sample in question was PBMCs, obtained before or after stereotactic body radiation therapy (not recorded which). These receptors all come from a donor of 50 years or more with non-small cell lung cancer.

At least ten counts were recorded for this clonotype. This CDR3 reads CASSTGPSSYEQYF. Here the CDR3 DNA reads TGTGCCAGCAGCACAGGACCTAGCTCCTACGAGCAGTACTTC. The rearrangement joins TRBV6-1 to TRBJ2-7, with D possibly TRBD1 on 5 matching bases. V dropped 6 bases and J dropped 0 bases, with 12 bases sitting between them. This CDR3 comprises 14 residues. Germline CDR1 reads MNHNS; CDR2 reads SASEGT.

This clonotype was recorded many times. The CDR3, as DNA: TGTGCTAGTGGTTTGGTACAAAGGTCAGAGGAGACCCAGTACTTC. The encoded protein is CASGLVQRSEETQYF. The rearrangement links TRBV12-5 to TRBJ2-5; D is unclear. Germline V lookup: CDR1 LGHNT, CDR2 FRNRAP. The CDR3 spans 15 residues. The V end was cut by 0 bases, the J end by 5 bases, with 13 bases between.

Notes on this clonotype: This sequence may be a read error, since a much larger clone differs from it by one base. The V gene is TRBV7-9, the J gene TRBJ2-3, with a possible D match to TRBD2 (5 bases). CDR3 length equals 16 residues. V lost 2 bases to trimming and J lost 3 bases, with 15 bases between them. Germline V gene lookup returns CDR1 SEHNR and CDR2 FQNEAQ (reference sequence). The CDR3 spells CASSLLPVGVTDTQYF. CDR3 sequence (DNA): TGTGCCAGCAGCTTACTCCCGGTGGGAGTTACAGATACGCAGTATTTT. The variable domain in full, completed from reference TRBV7-9 and TRBJ2-3, reads DTGVSQNPRHKITKRGQNVTFRCDPISEHNRLYWYRQTLGQGPEFLTYFQNEAQLEKSRLLSDRFSAERPKGSFSTLEIQRTEQGDSAMYLCASSLLPVGVTDTQYFGPGTRLTVL.

As regards this clonotype: This clone may be a read error of a much larger clone one base away. The CDR3 DNA sequence: TGTGCCAGCAGCTTAGACGGATCCGGGAAAGGGGTGTACGAGCAGTACTTC. It translates to CASSLDGSGKGVYEQYF. The rearrangement joins TRBV7-9 to TRBJ2-7; either TRBD1 or TRBD2 may supply D (5 bases each). The germline CDR1 and CDR2 sequences are SEHNR and FQNEAQ (reference sequence). V lost 1 base to trimming and J lost 4 bases, with 20 bases between them. This CDR3 contains 17 residues.

In the case of this clonotype: It may be a read error: a sequence one base away is much more abundant. The chain links TRBV2 to TRBJ2-5, with 14 positions matching TRBD2. Germline V CDR1 and CDR2: SNHLY, FYNNEI. The V and J ends lost 6 bases and 6 bases, in that order; junction bases with no gene match: 6. The CDR3 consists of 15 residues. The CDR3 sequence is CASRGRTSGGQTQYF. CDR3 sequence (DNA): TGTGCCAGCAGGGGCAGGACTAGCGGGGGGCAGACCCAGTACTTC.

This clonotype has ten or more counts. The rearrangement uses TRBV7-2 and TRBJ2-1; TRBD1 agrees at 7 bases. CDR1 is SGHTA, CDR2 FQGNSA, per germline. Trimming removed 1 base from V and 2 bases from J; junction bases left unmatched: 2. CDR3 length: 15 amino acids. The CDR3, as DNA: TGTGCCAGCAGCTTAGACAGGGGAACCTACAATGAGCAGTTCTTC. Translated: CASSLDRGTYNEQFF.

This clonotype was seen at least ten times. The gene calls are TRBV9 and TRBJ1-2; D gene ambiguous. CDR3 size: 14 residues. V lost 4 bases to trimming and J lost 8 bases, with 18 bases between them. Germline V CDR1 and CDR2: SGDLS, YYNGEE. CDR3 in amino acids: CASSSTRGPEGYTF. DNA for the CDR3: TGTGCCAGCAGCTCTACTCGCGGCCCTGAGGGCTACACCTTC. The entire variable domain, with the rest obtained from reference TRBV9 and TRBJ1-2, is as follows: DSGVTQTPKHLITATGQRVTLRCSPRSGDLSVYWYQQSLDQGLQFLIQYYNGEERAKGNILERFSAQQFPDLHSELNLSSLELGDSALYFCASSSTRGPEGYTFGSGTRLTVV.

Notes on this clonotype: A far bigger clonotype differs at one base, so this is likely a read error. Since the CDR3 does not end with the conserved phenylalanine or tryptophan, this likely comes from a read error. This chain links TRBV6-8 with TRBJ1-2, with TRBD1 as a possible D gene (6 bases). This CDR3 is 13 amino acids long. The germline gives CDR1 MNHGY, CDR2 SAAAGT. V was shortened by 0 bases and J by 7 bases, with 9 bases between the two germline ends. CDR3 sequence: CASSYSGRGGYTL. The CDR3 DNA reads as TGTGCCAGCAGTTACTCTGGCAGGGGTGGCTACACCTTA.

This clonotype showed up many times. The V gene is TRBV29-1, the J gene TRBJ2-1; 10 positions match TRBD1. The germline V gene has CDR1 SQVTM and CDR2 ANQGSEA. The CDR3 is 15 residues long. V shed 0 bases, J shed 7 bases, and the junction held 6 bases outside the gene matches. CDR3 bases: TGCAGCGTTGAAGATCGGGGACAGGGGATGAATGAGCAGTTCTTC. Amino acid sequence: CSVEDRGQGMNEQFF.

In its sample, this clonotype was seen many times. The chain recombines TRBV2 with TRBJ1-5, with no clear D. The CDR3 is 15 residues long. Trimming removed 0 bases at V and 2 bases at J, with 8 bases between. CDR1 is SNHLY, CDR2 FYNNEI, per germline. CDR3 residues: CASSEAGVGNQPQHF. CDR3 in DNA: TGTGCCAGCAGTGAAGCCGGGGTTGGCAATCAGCCCCAGCATTTT. Combining the CDR3 with reference TRBV2 and TRBJ1-5 gives the whole variable domain EPEVTQTPSHQVTQMGQEVILRCVPISNHLYFYWYRQILGQKVEFLVSFYNNEISEKSEIFDDQFSVERPDGSNFTLKIRSTKLEDSAMYFCASSEAGVGNQPQHFGDGTRLSIL.

The sample holds many counts of this clonotype. J is TRBJ1-2 and V is TRBV30, with unresolved D. Germline V CDR1 and CDR2: GTSNPN, SVGIG (reference sequence). The ends were cut back, 0 bases at V and 10 bases at J, with 15 bases in the middle. This CDR3 has 13 residues. CDR3 nucleotide sequence: TGTGCCTGGAGTGTTAGGATGGACGGCCACTACACCTTC. It translates to CAWSVRMDGHYTF.

To note about this clonotype: This could be a read error, since a much larger clone is one nucleotide away. The V call is TRBV6-4, the J call TRBJ2-5, with D perhaps TRBD1 (6 bases). With 3 bases removed from V and 4 bases from J, the gap between germline ends came to 12 bases. The length of the CDR3 is 14 residues. From germline, CDR1 is MRHNA and CDR2 SNTAGT. CDR3 in DNA: TGTGCCAGCAGTGAAGGGGACATGGGAGAGACCCAGTACTTC. Translating gives CASSEGDMGETQYF.

In DNA form, the CDR3 reads TGTGCCAGCAGTTATGGGACAGAAACTCATAGAAATCAGCCCCAGCATTTT. It translates to CASSYGTETHRNQPQHF. This chain uses TRBV6-5 with TRBJ1-5; 7 bases match TRBD1. The V gene's germline CDR1 is MNHEY and CDR2 SVGAGI. The CDR3 runs to 17 residues. Trimming removed 3 bases from V and 4 bases from J; junction bases left unmatched: 12.

At least ten counts were recorded for this clonotype. The chain uses TRBV7-9 and TRBJ2-7; a weak D match, TRBD1 (5 bases). The CDR3 sequence is 13 residues long. Germline assignment: CDR1 SEHNR and CDR2 FQNEAQ (reference sequence). The V gene lost 1 base and the J gene lost 5 bases, with 9 bases spanning the gap. The CDR3 reads CASSLEQANEQYF. CDR3 DNA sequence: TGTGCCAGCAGCTTAGAACAGGCAAACGAGCAGTACTTC.

This clonotype was observed many times. The chain employs TRBV6-1 and TRBJ2-3; 10 positions match TRBD2. V trimming: 6 bases; J trimming: 2 bases; junction bases outside the gene matches: 11. The CDR3 totals 17 residues. Germline assignment: CDR1 MNHNS and CDR2 SASEGT. The CDR3 bases are TGTGCCAGCAGACCATGGAGGACTAGCGGACCCACAGATACGCAGTATTTT. Its translation: CASRPWRTSGPTDTQYF.

A word on this clonotype: A junction boundary mismatches the germline segment, possibly from a read error. V gene TRBV6-2 or TRBV6-3 combines with J gene TRBJ1-3, with D hard to call. The V gene's germline CDR1 is MNHEY and CDR2 SVGEGT. The CDR3 is 15 amino acids. The CDR3 DNA reads as TGTGCCAGCAGTGTGGAACACCTCTCTGTAAACACCATATATTTT. Translating gives CASSVEHLSVNTIYF.

Turning to this clonotype: A much more abundant neighbour one base away suggests this may be a read error. V gene TRBV20-1 combines with J gene TRBJ2-1; TRBD1 is a possible D gene (5 bases). Germline-derived CDR1 and CDR2 are DFQATT and SNEGSKA (reference sequence). The CDR3 extends over 11 amino acids. V dropped 7 bases and J dropped 6 bases, with 10 bases sitting between them. The CDR3 bases are TGCAGTGTTAGTGACAGCAATGAGCAGTTCTTC. Its translation: CSVSDSNEQFF.

This clonotype was seen a single time. This sequence may be a read error, since a much larger clone differs from it by one base. The rearrangement links TRBV5-5 to TRBJ2-1; D is ambiguous. This CDR3 has 15 residues. Germline CDR1 is SGHKS and CDR2 is YYEKEE (reference sequence). The V end lost 2 bases, the J end lost 4 bases, and 13 bases lay between the germline ends. The CDR3 region is CASSFGPVRYNEQFF. The CDR3 bases are TGTGCCAGCAGCTTTGGCCCAGTGCGGTACAATGAGCAGTTCTTC.

At least ten counts were recorded for this clonotype. This rearrangement joins TRBV19 to TRBJ1-5; D gene unclear. CDR1 is LNHDA and CDR2 is SQIVND in the germline V gene (reference sequence). Trimming shortened V by 1 base and J by 7 bases, and 8 bases separated the two germline ends. CDR3 size: 13 residues. This CDR3 is CASSIAGGQPQHF. CDR3 DNA: TGTGCCAGTAGTATAGCCGGAGGCCAGCCCCAGCATTTT.

This chain uses TRBV7-9 with TRBJ2-7; D is uncertain. The V gene's germline CDR1 is SEHNR and CDR2 FQNEAQ (reference sequence). The V end was cut by 4 bases, the J end by 3 bases, with 13 bases between. This CDR3 spans 14 amino acids. The CDR3 DNA reads as TGTGCCAGCAGCTCACCTTACAGCGACTACGAGCAGTACTTC. Residues: CASSSPYSDYEQYF.